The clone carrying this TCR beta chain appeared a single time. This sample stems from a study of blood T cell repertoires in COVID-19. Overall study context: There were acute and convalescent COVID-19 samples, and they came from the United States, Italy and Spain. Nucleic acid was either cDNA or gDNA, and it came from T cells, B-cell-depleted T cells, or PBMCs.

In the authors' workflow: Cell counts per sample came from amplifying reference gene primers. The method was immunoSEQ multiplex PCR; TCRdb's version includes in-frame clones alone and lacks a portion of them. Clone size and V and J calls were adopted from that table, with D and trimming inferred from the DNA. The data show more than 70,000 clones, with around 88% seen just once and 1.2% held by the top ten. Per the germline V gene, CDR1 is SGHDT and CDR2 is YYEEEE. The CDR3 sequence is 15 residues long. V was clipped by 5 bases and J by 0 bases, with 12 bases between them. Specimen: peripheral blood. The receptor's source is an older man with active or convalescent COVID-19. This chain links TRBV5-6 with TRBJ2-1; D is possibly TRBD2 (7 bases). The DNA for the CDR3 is TGTGCCAGCAGTGGGAGGGGGAGCTCCTACAATGAGCAGTTCTTC. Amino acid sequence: CASSGRGSSYNEQFF.